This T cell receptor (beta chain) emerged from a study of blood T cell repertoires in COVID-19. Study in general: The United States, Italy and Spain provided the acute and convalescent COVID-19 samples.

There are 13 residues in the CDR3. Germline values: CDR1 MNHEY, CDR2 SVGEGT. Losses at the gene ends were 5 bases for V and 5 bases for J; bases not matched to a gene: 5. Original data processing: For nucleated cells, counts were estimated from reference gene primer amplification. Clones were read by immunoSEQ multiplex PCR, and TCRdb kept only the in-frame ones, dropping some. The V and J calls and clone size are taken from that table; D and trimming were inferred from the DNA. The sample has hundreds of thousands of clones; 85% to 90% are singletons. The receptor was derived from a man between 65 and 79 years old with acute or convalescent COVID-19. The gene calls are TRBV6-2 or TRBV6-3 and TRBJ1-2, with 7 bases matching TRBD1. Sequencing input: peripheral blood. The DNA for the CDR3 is TGTGCCAGCAGTCGGGACAGCTATTATGGCTACACCTTC. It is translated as CASSRDSYYGYTF.